What follows are 9 T cell receptor beta chains derived from one specimen sequenced in a study of blood T cell repertoires in COVID-19. The protocol was immunoSEQ multiplex PCR, while the TCRdb copy is restricted to in-frame clones and leaves out a portion. The table lists around 68,000 clones, over 80% of them singletons. The sample consisted of peripheral blood. Source of these receptors: a woman between 45 and 60 years old with acute or convalescent COVID-19.

V is TRBV29-1 and J is TRBJ2-2; no reliable D call. In germline, CDR1 is SQVTM, CDR2 ANQGSEA. V lost 6 bases, J lost 6 bases, and 11 bases lay in between. This CDR3 contains 12 residues. DNA for the CDR3: TGCAGCGTGCGTTCGGGTCCCGGGGAGCTGTTTTTT. Translating it yields CSVRSGPGELFF.

This chain connects TRBV2 to TRBJ2-7, with 9 positions matching TRBD1. The length of the CDR3 is 19 residues. V lost 6 bases to trimming and J lost 0 bases; unmatched junction nucleotides: 18. The germline gives CDR1 SNHLY, CDR2 FYNNEI. CDR3 amino acids: CASRLRGQGVGKSSYEQYF. For the CDR3, the DNA is TGTGCCAGCAGGCTCAGGGGACAGGGAGTAGGAAAAAGCTCCTACGAGCAGTACTTC.

The rearrangement links TRBV19 to TRBJ1-6; tentatively, D is TRBD1 (5 bases). The length of the CDR3 is 15 residues. V shed 3 bases and J shed 1 base, with 7 bases lying between them. CDR1 and CDR2 from the germline V gene are LNHDA and SQIVND (reference sequence). This chain's CDR3 is CASSIGASYNSPLHF. Here the CDR3 DNA reads TGTGCCAGTAGTATTGGGGCTTCCTATAATTCACCCCTCCACTTT.

The J gene is TRBJ1-4, the V gene TRBV7-8; D is perhaps TRBD1 (5 bases). This CDR3 comprises 19 residues. V was clipped by 5 bases and J by 1 base, with 23 bases between them. Germline assignment: CDR1 SGHVS and CDR2 FQNEAQ. CDR3 sequence: CASSAPPAGGMRTNEKLFF. CDR3 coding DNA: TGTGCCAGCAGCGCACCACCGGCGGGGGGGATGCGAACTAATGAAAAACTGTTTTTT.

This clone was seen a single time. The gene calls are TRBV19 and TRBJ2-7, with TRBD1 matching over 9 bases. The CDR3 totals 13 residues. J gave up 5 bases and V 5 bases, and 4 bases lay outside the gene matches. Germline CDR1 is LNHDA and CDR2 is SQIVND (reference sequence). CDR3 nucleotide sequence: TGTGCCAGTAGTTTGGACAGGGGAGACGAGCAGTACTTC. It specifies CASSLDRGDEQYF.

This clone was detected a few times. The V gene is TRBV28, the J gene TRBJ1-5, with a weak D call TRBD1 (6 bases). The CDR3 is made up of 16 amino acids. Trimming left V 2 bases short and J 4 bases short, with 15 bases between. Germline V gives CDR1 MDHEN, CDR2 SYDVKM. In DNA, the CDR3 is TGTGCCAGCAGTTTACCTCGACAGGCGGGTAATCAGCCCCAGCATTTT. This gives the protein CASSLPRQAGNQPQHF.

The chain recombines TRBV29-1 with TRBJ1-2; D is undetermined. Trimming removed 4 bases at V and 6 bases at J, with 15 bases between. The germline gives CDR1 SQVTM, CDR2 ANQGSEA. CDR3 length: 13 residues. The CDR3 coding sequence is TGCAGCGTTGTTAGGCCGGGAAGGGATGGCTACACCTTC. Translated: CSVVRPGRDGYTF.

This clone has only one observation. The chain employs TRBV7-9 and TRBJ1-3; D unclear. The CDR3 is 13 amino acids. Germline CDR1 SEHNR, CDR2 FQNEAQ (reference sequence). Trimming stripped 1 base from V and 8 bases from J, with 9 bases between. CDR3 sequence reads: CASSLGILDTIYF. The CDR3 DNA reads as TGTGCCAGCAGCTTAGGGATTCTAGACACCATATATTTT.

This clone was seen a single time. This rearrangement joins TRBV28 to TRBJ1-1; TRBD1 matches 7 bases. Germline loops: CDR1 MDHEN, CDR2 SYDVKM. V lost 6 bases, J lost 0 bases, and 4 bases stayed unmatched. The CDR3 totals 14 residues. CDR3 protein: CASRRDRVNTEAFF. DNA for the CDR3: TGTGCCAGCAGACGGGACAGAGTGAACACTGAAGCTTTCTTT.